This TCR beta chain was captured by sequencing in a study of T cells after yellow fever vaccination. TCRdb used MiXCR to reprocess the 5' RACE reads, holding one entry per CDR3 protein. The table records tens of thousands of distinct CDR3 sequences, 7.3% of them present only once. Germline assignment: CDR1 MNHEY and CDR2 SVGEGT. The CDR3 has 13 amino acids. V was shortened by 4 bases and J by 10 bases, with 14 bases between the two germline ends. In the case of this clonotype: This may be a read error: a much more frequent sequence differs by one nucleotide. As the CDR3 is not closed by the conserved phenylalanine or tryptophan, this likely results from a read error.

The chain couples TRBV6-2 or TRBV6-3 to TRBJ2-1; a weak D match, TRBD1 (5 bases). This receptor was obtained from a man in his late teens or twenties who received the YFV17D yellow fever vaccine. This material consisted of CD8+ T cells sorted from PBMCs, taken 10 to 11 days after the first yellow fever vaccination. The CDR3 DNA is TGTGCCAGCAGTTTCCGCAGGGCCGGGGAGCAGTTCTCC. It encodes CASSFRRAGEQFS.